These 7 T cell receptor beta chains were sequenced from one sample in a study of a mutant IDH1 vaccine in newly diagnosed glioma. Time point: week 47, end of study. The study gave 300 ug of mutant IDH1 20-mer peptide per vaccine dose, with topical imiquimod. No antigen has been identified for these receptors. The repertoire was sequenced with immunoSEQ multiplex PCR; TCRdb's copy has only in-frame clones and lacks some. The sample holds about 94,000 clones, nearly 90% seen once. The sample here was PBMCs, taken from a glioma patient whose treatment included an IDH1 peptide vaccine. Receptors originate from a woman aged 45-65 years with glioma.

This chain uses TRBV5-4 with TRBJ2-1; D ambiguous. CDR3 length equals 13 residues. Germline V gene lookup returns CDR1 SGHNT and CDR2 YYREEE (reference sequence). V was pared by 1 base and J by 6 bases, with 8 bases between. The DNA of the CDR3 is TGTGCCAGCAGCTTGACTGTCACCAATGAGCAGTTCTTC. Encoded protein: CASSLTVTNEQFF.

Only one count was recorded for this clone. The chain carries TRBV11-2 and TRBJ2-7; 8 bases fit TRBD1. Germline assignment: CDR1 SGHAT and CDR2 FQNNGV. This CDR3 has 13 amino acids. V gave up 5 bases and J gave up 6 bases; unmatched junction bases: 6. The CDR3 reads CASSPDRVGEQYF. In DNA, the CDR3 is TGTGCCAGCAGCCCGGACAGGGTTGGCGAGCAGTACTTC.

The rearrangement uses TRBV30 and TRBJ2-5; 11 bases align to TRBD1. J was trimmed by 6 bases and V by 2 bases; bases with no gene match: 5. The germline V gene has CDR1 GTSNPN and CDR2 SVGIG (reference sequence). This CDR3 comprises 14 residues. The CDR3 DNA reads as TGTGCCTGGAGTAGGACAGGGGGCTCGAAGACCCAGTACTTC. As protein: CAWSRTGGSKTQYF.

This chain links TRBV18 with TRBJ2-1; D may match TRBD1 or TRBD2 (6 bases each). With 2 bases removed from V and 6 bases from J, the gap between germline ends came to 8 bases. The CDR3 totals 13 residues. Germline CDR1 and CDR2: KGHSH and LQKENI. Here the CDR3 reads CASSPGGRNEQFF. DNA of the CDR3: TGTGCCAGCTCACCAGGGGGGCGCAATGAGCAGTTCTTC.

This rearrangement joins TRBV6-1 to TRBJ2-7; maybe TRBD2 (6 bases). The germline gives CDR1 MNHNS, CDR2 SASEGT. V lost 2 bases and J lost 4, with 12 bases in between. The CDR3 runs to 14 residues. The CDR3 loop reads CASSESSGLYEQYF. The CDR3 nucleotides read TGTGCCAGCAGTGAAAGTAGCGGACTGTACGAGCAGTACTTC.

The genes are TRBV6-5 and TRBJ1-6, with D unresolved. Per germline, CDR1 MNHEY and CDR2 SVGAGI. This CDR3 spans 14 amino acids. The V gene lost 6 bases and the J gene lost 4 bases, with 10 bases spanning the gap. In DNA form, the CDR3 reads TGTGCCAGCAGCGGAGGGATTTATAATTCACCCCTCCACTTT. Translation: CASSGGIYNSPLHF.

The CDR3: CASSRGSGSYNEQFF. In nucleotides, the CDR3 is TGTGCCAGCAGCCGGGGTTCGGGCTCCTACAATGAGCAGTTCTTC. The rearrangement uses TRBV2 and TRBJ2-1; tentative D call: TRBD2 (5 bases). Germline V gene lookup returns CDR1 SNHLY and CDR2 FYNNEI. CDR3 size: 15 residues. The V and J ends lost 6 bases and 0 bases respectively, with 12 bases between them.